These 25 T cell receptor beta chains came from one sample sequenced in a study of blood T cell repertoires in COVID-19. TCRdb's copy holds only in-frame clones and misses some; the assay was immunoSEQ multiplex PCR. Counted here are approximately 120,000 clones, 65% to 90% occurring once; the ten biggest clones make up 5% to 8%. The source material was peripheral blood. All receptors derive from a man at least 80 years old with active or convalescent COVID-19.

V gene TRBV30 combines with J gene TRBJ1-2, with 11 bases fitting TRBD1. With V trimmed by 3 bases and J by 8 bases, 5 bases remained unmatched. The CDR3 covers 13 residues. CDR1 GTSNPN and CDR2 SVGIG come from the germline V gene (reference sequence). DNA for the CDR3: TGTGCCTGGAGATGGACAGGGGGCAGGGGCTACACCTTC. Translated: CAWRWTGGRGYTF.

This clone appeared a few times. The chain recombines TRBV30 with TRBJ2-1; 8 bases line up with TRBD2. The CDR3 covers 15 residues. Germline lookup yields CDR1 GTSNPN and CDR2 SVGIG (reference sequence). Trimming cost V 1 base and J 1 base; bases outside gene matches: 3. The DNA for the CDR3 is TGTGCCTGGAGTGGTTTAGCGGGATCCTACAATGAGCAGTTCTTC. It specifies CAWSGLAGSYNEQFF.

This chain links TRBV24-1 with TRBJ1-4, with 8 bases matching TRBD1. In germline, CDR1 is KGHDR, CDR2 SFDVKD. Germline trimming cut 3 bases from V and 9 bases from J; bases unmatched to any gene: 5. This CDR3 contains 14 residues. The CDR3 coding sequence is TGTGCCACCAGTGATGGACAGGGTGGGCAAAAACTGTTTTTT. Translation gives CATSDGQGGQKLFF.

This rearrangement joins TRBV20-1 to TRBJ1-6; tentative D call: TRBD1 (5 bases). Looked up from germline, CDR1 is DFQATT and CDR2 is SNEGSKA (reference sequence). V lost 3 bases, J lost 7 bases, and 16 bases lay in between. The CDR3 consists of 15 residues. CDR3 nucleotide sequence: TGCAGTGCTAGTGCAGGGAACTATCGGAATTCACCCCTCCACTTT. Encoded protein: CSASAGNYRNSPLHF.

This sequence joins TRBV4-3 and TRBJ2-5; 12 bases agree with TRBD2. V was pared by 4 bases and J by 4 bases, with 7 bases of the junction left unmatched. The germline gives CDR1 LGHNA, CDR2 YSLEER. CDR3 length: 16 residues. DNA for the CDR3: TGCGCCAGCAGCCGAGAACCGGGACTAGCGGGAGAGACCCAGTACTTC. Translation gives CASSREPGLAGETQYF.

This chain uses TRBV4-2 with TRBJ1-6, with 7 bases that match TRBD1. CDR3 length: 13 amino acids. Germline V lookup: CDR1 LGHNA, CDR2 YNFKEQ. Trimming removed 6 bases from V and 10 bases from J; junction bases left unmatched: 6. In nucleotides, the CDR3 is TGTGCCAGCAGTCTCGACAGGGACTCACCCCTCCACTTT. Its translation: CASSLDRDSPLHF.

The genes are TRBV6-6 and TRBJ2-2, with D possibly being TRBD1 (6 bases). This CDR3 comprises 13 residues. Germline V gene sequence: CDR1 MNHNY, CDR2 SVGAGI (reference sequence). The germline V and J ends were trimmed by 2 bases and 8 bases, with 9 bases remaining between them. As DNA, the CDR3 is TGTGCCAGCAGTTACACACAGGGAGGGGAGCTGTTTTTT. Encoded protein: CASSYTQGGELFF.

J is TRBJ1-6 and V is TRBV5-6, with 9 positions matching TRBD1. Unmatched junction bases numbered 6, after V lost 0 bases and J lost 5 bases. The CDR3 extends over 17 amino acids. The germline gives CDR1 SGHDT, CDR2 YYEEEE. This CDR3 reads CASSLEGTGMHNSPLHF. The CDR3 DNA follows: TGTGCCAGCAGCTTGGAGGGGACAGGGATGCATAATTCACCCCTCCACTTT. Filled out from reference TRBV5-6 and TRBJ1-6, the complete variable domain reads DAGVTQSPTHLIKTRGQQVTLRCSPKSGHDTVSWYQQALGQGPQFIFQYYEEEERQRGNFPDRFSGHQFPNYSSELNVNALLLGDSALYLCASSLEGTGMHNSPLHFGNGTRLTVT.

The V call is TRBV10-3, the J call TRBJ2-7, with D possibly being TRBD1 (7 bases). There are 16 residues in the CDR3. V dropped 6 bases and J dropped 5 bases, with 23 bases sitting between them. Germline-derived CDR1 and CDR2 are ENHRY and SYGVKD. This CDR3 is CAISEKWTTGVHEQYF. CDR3 nucleotides: TGTGCCATCAGCGAAAAATGGACTACAGGGGTCCACGAGCAGTACTTC.

This chain links TRBV7-9 with TRBJ1-2, with 8 bases matching TRBD1. The junction had 20 bases not matched to a gene; V was cut back by 5 bases and J by 3 bases. The CDR3 contains 19 residues. Germline V gives CDR1 SEHNR, CDR2 FQNEAQ (reference sequence). CDR3 loop: CASSKWAGTGFGSDYGYTF. The CDR3, as DNA: TGTGCCAGCAGCAAATGGGCCGGGACAGGCTTTGGTAGTGACTATGGCTACACCTTC.

The chain is built from TRBV30 and TRBJ2-7; possibly TRBD1 for D (5 bases). The germline V gene has CDR1 GTSNPN and CDR2 SVGIG (reference sequence). V was shortened by 0 bases and J by 2 bases, with 11 bases between the two germline ends. The CDR3 runs 14 residues. DNA of the CDR3: TGTGCCTGGAGTGTGTACAGGCTCGCCTACGAGCAGTACTTC. Amino acids: CAWSVYRLAYEQYF.

DNA for the CDR3: TGTGCCAGCACCCCGACAGGCAACTATGGCTACACCTTC. It translates to CASTPTGNYGYTF. This chain connects TRBV12-3 or TRBV12-4 to TRBJ1-2; the D gene is possibly TRBD1 (6 bases). The ends were cut back, 7 bases at V and 2 bases at J, with 11 bases in the middle. There are 13 residues in the CDR3.

The chain carries TRBV18 and TRBJ1-1; the D is unclear. Trimming left V 8 bases short and J 0 bases short, with 7 bases between. Germline values: CDR1 KGHSH, CDR2 LQKENI. The CDR3 loop spans 12 amino acids. Here the CDR3 reads CASTRLNTEAFF. CDR3 in DNA: TGTGCCAGCACTCGCTTGAACACTGAAGCTTTCTTT.

This sequence joins TRBV11-1 and TRBJ2-3, with a weak D call TRBD2 (6 bases). The CDR3 is 14 residues long. Germline V gives CDR1 SGHAT, CDR2 FQDESV (reference sequence). V lost 5 bases to trimming and J lost 2 bases, with 11 bases between them. CDR3 coding DNA: TGTGCCAGCAGCAAGGGACTCAACACAGATACGCAGTATTTT. As protein: CASSKGLNTDTQYF.

The gene calls are TRBV10-3 and TRBJ2-7; 9 bases align to TRBD2. Germline-derived CDR1 and CDR2 are ENHRY and SYGVKD. This CDR3 is 14 amino acids long. J was trimmed by 4 bases and V by 6 bases; bases with no gene match: 7. DNA for the CDR3: TGTGCCATCAGGGCTAGCGGGATAGGTTACGAGCAGTACTTC. Encoded protein: CAIRASGIGYEQYF.

This chain connects TRBV7-3 to TRBJ2-3; TRBD2 matches at 8 bases. The CDR3 extends over 15 amino acids. CDR1 and CDR2 (germline): SGHTA, FQGTGA. V shed 2 bases and J 0 bases; nucleotides not matched to a gene: 1. The CDR3 nucleotides read TGTGCCAGCAGCTTAGTAGCGGGAAGCACAGATACGCAGTATTTT. Encoded protein: CASSLVAGSTDTQYF.

This clone was observed a single time. The chain uses TRBV21-1 and TRBJ1-5; the D call of TRBD1 is as the table states it, not checked on the DNA. TRBV21-1 is a known pseudogene. The length of the CDR3 is 20 residues. This chain's CDR3 is CASSKDEDRAAPFSNQPQHF. CDR3 bases: TGTGCCAGCAGCAAAGACGAGGACAGGGCTGCCCCCTTTAGCAATCAGCCCCAGCATTTT.

The V gene is TRBV10-3, the J gene TRBJ1-3; D not certain. The CDR3 contains 12 residues. V lost 2 bases, J lost 4 bases, and 3 bases lay in between. Germline lookup yields CDR1 ENHRY and CDR2 SYGVKD. The CDR3 region is CAISEPGNTIYF. The DNA for the CDR3 is TGTGCCATCAGTGAGCCAGGAAACACCATATATTTT.

The table lists this clone with many counts. The chain couples TRBV6-2 or TRBV6-3 to TRBJ1-2; TRBD1 matches 7 bases. Germline CDR1 MNHEY, CDR2 SVGEGT. This CDR3 has 13 amino acids. V trimming: 5 bases; J trimming: 4 bases; junction bases outside the gene matches: 4. The CDR3 region has the DNA TGTGCCAGCAGTAGGGACAGATCCTATGGCTACACCTTC. This gives the protein CASSRDRSYGYTF.

V is TRBV7-9 and J is TRBJ2-1, with 11 positions matching TRBD2. The CDR3 runs 15 residues. Germline assignment: CDR1 SEHNR and CDR2 FQNEAQ (reference sequence). V lost 3 bases, J lost 7 bases, and 5 bases stayed unmatched. The CDR3 sequence is CASSFRLAGMNEQFF. In DNA, the CDR3 is TGTGCCAGCAGCTTTCGACTAGCGGGAATGAATGAGCAGTTCTTC.

The J gene is TRBJ2-1, the V gene TRBV24-1; D uncertain. V shed 2 bases and J shed 10 bases, with 8 bases lying between them. The CDR3 contains 12 residues. Germline V gene data show CDR1 as KGHDR and CDR2 as SFDVKD. Here the CDR3 reads CATSDSRREQFF. The CDR3 DNA follows: TGTGCCACCAGTGATTCGCGGAGAGAGCAGTTCTTC.

This clone showed up just once. V usage is TRBV19 and J usage is TRBJ2-7; 7 bases agree with TRBD1. The CDR3 runs 13 residues. V gave up 5 bases and J gave up 2 bases; unmatched junction bases: 3. The germline CDR1 and CDR2 sequences are LNHDA and SQIVND (reference sequence). CDR3 in amino acids: CASSQTGAYEQYF. CDR3 nucleotides: TGTGCCAGTAGTCAAACAGGGGCCTACGAGCAGTACTTC.

The chain couples TRBV7-3 to TRBJ1-2; 9 positions agree with TRBD1. The J segment lost 4 bases and the V segment lost 8 bases, leaving 5 bases of the junction unmatched. The CDR3 contains 13 residues. Germline V gives CDR1 SGHTA, CDR2 FQGTGA. The CDR3 DNA reads as TGTGCCAGCTCGGACAGGGGAGGCTATGGCTACACCTTC. This codes for CASSDRGGYGYTF.

This clone was found once. The V gene is TRBV29-1, the J gene TRBJ2-2; possibly TRBD1 for D (6 bases). CDR1 is SQVTM and CDR2 is ANQGSEA in the germline V gene. V was pared by 7 bases and J by 4 bases, with 25 bases between. The CDR3 covers 17 residues. CDR3 DNA sequence: TGCAGCGCCCTACGGGCAGGGGTGAATATCGGCACCGGGGAGCTGTTTTTT. The encoded protein is CSALRAGVNIGTGELFF.

This clone has ten or more counts. V is TRBV15 and J is TRBJ1-5; D remains ambiguous. This CDR3 is built from 15 residues. Germline V gene lookup returns CDR1 LNHNV and CDR2 YYDKDF (reference sequence). Between the trimmed V and J ends, which lost 9 bases and 0 bases, there was a span of 15 bases. CDR3 in DNA: TGTGCCACTGCCCCCCAGGTACTTAGCAATCAGCCCCAGCATTTT. Protein product: CATAPQVLSNQPQHF.